Given below is one T cell receptor beta chain in context. TCRdb passed the 5' RACE reads through MiXCR, listing each CDR3 protein once. Among hundreds of thousands of distinct CDR3 sequences listed, more than 20% were seen once. The record originates from a study of identical twins. This same sample was also part of a study on T cells expressing NK-cell markers.

Sequences were obtained from CD4+ T cells sorted from blood. The receptor comes from a young woman in good health.

The CDR3 here is CSARAQTNNEQFF. The CDR3 DNA follows: TGCAGTGCTAGAGCCCAAACAAATAATGAGCAGTTCTTC. This chain links TRBV20-1 with TRBJ2-1; D not certain. Germline CDR1 is DFQATT and CDR2 is SNEGSKA (reference sequence). The CDR3 has 13 residues. The V end was cut by 1 base, the J end by 7 bases, with 11 bases between.